The clone carrying this TCR beta chain was seen many times. Looked up from germline, CDR1 is SGHRS and CDR2 is YFSETQ. V shed 7 bases and J 6 bases; nucleotides not matched to a gene: 2. This CDR3 spans 11 amino acids. This sample stems from a study of tumor-infiltrating lymphocytes in oesophageal squamous cell carcinoma. TCRdb ran MiXCR on the PCR reads and lists one entry per CDR3 protein. This table has about 10,000 distinct CDR3 sequences, approximately 59% appearing once. The V call is TRBV5-1, the J call TRBJ2-7; 9 bases are shared with TRBD2. This TCR was sampled from a female donor with esophageal squamous cell carcinoma. Sequenced input: esophageal tumor tissue. CDR3 in DNA: TGCGCCAGCGCGGGAGGGGCCGAGCAGTACTTC. Its translation: CASAGGAEQYF.